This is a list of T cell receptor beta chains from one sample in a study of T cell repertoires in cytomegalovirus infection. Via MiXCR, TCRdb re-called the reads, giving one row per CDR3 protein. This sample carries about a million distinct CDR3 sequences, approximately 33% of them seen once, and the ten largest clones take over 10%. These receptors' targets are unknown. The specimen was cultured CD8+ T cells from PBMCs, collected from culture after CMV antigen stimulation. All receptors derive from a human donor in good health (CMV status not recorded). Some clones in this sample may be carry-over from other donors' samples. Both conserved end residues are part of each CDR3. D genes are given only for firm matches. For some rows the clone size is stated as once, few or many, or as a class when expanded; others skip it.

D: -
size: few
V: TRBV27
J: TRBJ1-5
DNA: TGTGCCAGCAGTTTATCTCAGGGTCGGGATCAGCCCCAGCATTTT
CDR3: CASSLSQGRDQPQHF

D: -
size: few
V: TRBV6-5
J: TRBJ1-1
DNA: TGTGCCACCTTTGACACGAATGAAGCTTTCTTT
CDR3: CATFDTNEAFF

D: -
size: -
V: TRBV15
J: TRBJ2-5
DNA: TGTGCCACCAGCAGAGAAGATGGGCGGCTCGGATGGGAGACCCAGTACTTC
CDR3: CATSREDGRLGWETQYF

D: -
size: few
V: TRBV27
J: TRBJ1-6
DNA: TGTGCCAGCAACGAGGGGATTTACAATTCACCCCTCCACTTT
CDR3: CASNEGIYNSPLHF

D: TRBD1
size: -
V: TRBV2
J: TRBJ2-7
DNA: TGTGCCAGCAGTTCACCTTGGGACAGGGACTACGAGCAGTACTTC
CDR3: CASSSPWDRDYEQYF

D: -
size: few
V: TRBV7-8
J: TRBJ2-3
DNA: TGTGCCAGCACCCTTGGAAGGGGGACAGATACGCAGTATTTT
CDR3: CASTLGRGTDTQYF

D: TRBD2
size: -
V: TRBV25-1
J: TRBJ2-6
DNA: TGTGCCAGCAGTGAATGGGAGGGGACTGGGGCCAACGTCCTGACTTTC
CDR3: CASSEWEGTGANVLTF

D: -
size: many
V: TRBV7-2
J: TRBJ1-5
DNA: TGTGCCAGCAGCTTAGTCCCCGGCCCAAGGATCCAGCATTTT
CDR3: CASSLVPGPRIQHF

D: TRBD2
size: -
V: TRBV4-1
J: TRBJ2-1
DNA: TGCGCCAGCAGCCAAGTTCCGGGGGGAAGAGAAAATGAGCAGTTCTTC
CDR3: CASSQVPGGRENEQFF

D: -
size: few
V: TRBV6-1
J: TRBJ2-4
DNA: TGTGCCAGCAGTGAGTTGAACTGGGCCAAAAACATTCAGTACTTC
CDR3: CASSELNWAKNIQYF

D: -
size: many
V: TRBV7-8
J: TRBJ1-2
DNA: TGTGCCAGCAGCTTAGATTCACAAACTAACTATGGCTACACCTTC
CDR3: CASSLDSQTNYGYTF

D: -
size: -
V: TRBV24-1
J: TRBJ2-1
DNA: TGTGCCACCAGTTCCAGGGGAGGGGTAAGAGGGCAGTTCTTC
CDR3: CATSSRGGVRGQFF

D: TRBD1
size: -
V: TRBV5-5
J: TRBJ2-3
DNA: TGTGCCAGCAGCTTTGGACAGGGGGACACAGATACGCAGTATTTT
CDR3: CASSFGQGDTDTQYF

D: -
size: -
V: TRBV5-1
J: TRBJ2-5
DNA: TGCGCCAGCAAAAAAGCGGAGACCCAGTACTTC
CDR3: CASKKAETQYF

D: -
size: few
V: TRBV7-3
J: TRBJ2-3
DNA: TGTGCCAGCAGCCTGAACAGGGGGGGCCCAGATACGCAGTATTTT
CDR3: CASSLNRGGPDTQYF

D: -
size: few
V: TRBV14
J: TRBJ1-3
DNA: TGTGCCAGCAGCCAAGAGGTCCTTGGAAACACCATATATTTT
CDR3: CASSQEVLGNTIYF

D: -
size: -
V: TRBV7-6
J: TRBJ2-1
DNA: TGTGCCAGCAGCTTCGGGGATCCACTCTACAATGAGCAGTTCTTC
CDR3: CASSFGDPLYNEQFF

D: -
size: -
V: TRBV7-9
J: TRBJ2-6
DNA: TGTGCCAGCAGCTCGCCCGACAGCTCTGGGGCCAACGTCCTGACTTTC
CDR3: CASSSPDSSGANVLTF

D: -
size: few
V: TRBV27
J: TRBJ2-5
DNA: TGTGCCAGCAGTCCCCTCGCGTACCAAGAGACCCAGTACTTC
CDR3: CASSPLAYQETQYF

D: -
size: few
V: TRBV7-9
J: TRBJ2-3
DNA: TGTGCCGGAATGCGGCAGAACACAGATACGCAGTATTTT
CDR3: CAGMRQNTDTQYF

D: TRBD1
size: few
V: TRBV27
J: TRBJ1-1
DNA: TGTGCCAGCAGTCCGGACAGGGTCGGGGCTTTCTTT
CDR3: CASSPDRVGAFF

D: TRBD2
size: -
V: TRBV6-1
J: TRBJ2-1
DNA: TGTGCCAGCACAATTGTAGCGGGGGGGCCCAATGAGCAGTTCTTC
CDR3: CASTIVAGGPNEQFF

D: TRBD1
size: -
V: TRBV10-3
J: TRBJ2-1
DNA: TGTGCCATCAGTTCCGACAGGGGGCATCAATACAATGAGCAGTTCTTC
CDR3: CAISSDRGHQYNEQFF

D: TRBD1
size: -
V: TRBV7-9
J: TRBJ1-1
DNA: TGTGCCAGCAGCTTAGAATGGGAGGACAGGGACACTGAAGCTTTCTTT
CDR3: CASSLEWEDRDTEAFF

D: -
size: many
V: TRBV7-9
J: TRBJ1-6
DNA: TGTGCCAGCAGCGCAGGGGAGAATTTACCCCTCCACTTT
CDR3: CASSAGENLPLHF

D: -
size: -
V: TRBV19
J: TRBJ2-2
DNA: TGTGCCAGTAGCCCACAGGGCTCGAACACCGGGGAGCTGTTTTTT
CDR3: CASSPQGSNTGELFF

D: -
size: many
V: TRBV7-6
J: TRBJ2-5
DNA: TGTGCCAGCAGCTTAAAGGGGTGGCAAGAGACCCAGTACTTC
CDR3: CASSLKGWQETQYF

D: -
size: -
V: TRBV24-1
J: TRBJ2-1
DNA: TGTGCCACCAGTGATTTTTCCAGGTTCGGTGAGCAGTTCTTC
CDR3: CATSDFSRFGEQFF

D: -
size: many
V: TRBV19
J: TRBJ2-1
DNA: TGTGCCAGTAGTCCCATCTCCTACAATGAGCAGTTCTTC
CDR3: CASSPISYNEQFF

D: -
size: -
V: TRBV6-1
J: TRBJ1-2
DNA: TGTGCCAGCAGTGAGGGACGGTCCTATGGCTACACCTTC
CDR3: CASSEGRSYGYTF

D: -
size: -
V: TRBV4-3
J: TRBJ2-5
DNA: TGCGCCAGCAGCCAAGAAGGAGATGGGGCGGACCAAGAGACCCAGTACTTC
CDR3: CASSQEGDGADQETQYF